The T cell receptor beta chain under discussion was sequenced for a study of T cells in localized non-small cell lung cancer. TCRdb's table, derived via immunoSEQ multiplex PCR, lists solely in-frame clones and lacks some. The sample holds approximately 33,000 clones, around nine tenths seen once. Worth noting for this clone: Antigen: not known.

Study-level findings and limits: Peak T cell clonality was found in uninvolved adjacent lung, exceeding tumor. Adjacent lung was found to contain a median about 60 of the top 100 tumor clones.

Germline loops: CDR1 SEHNR, CDR2 FQNEAQ (reference sequence). The CDR3 spans 15 residues. V dropped 5 bases and J dropped 0 bases, with 11 bases sitting between them. Sequences were derived from peripheral blood, sampled before any cancer treatment. The TCR sequence derives from a woman aged 40-69 years with stage I lung adenocarcinoma. The chain is built from TRBV7-9 and TRBJ1-3; D gene unclear. For the CDR3, the DNA is TGTGCCAGCAGCCCGCCAGGTTCCTCTGGAAACACCATATATTTT. The encoded protein is CASSPPGSSGNTIYF.